One sample yielded the 20 T cell receptor beta chains listed below, sequenced in a study of identical twins. TCRdb re-called the 5' RACE reads with MiXCR, one entry per CDR3 protein. The sample contains roughly 260,000 distinct CDR3 sequences, about an eighth of which appear only once. The sequencing input was memory (CD45RO+) T cells sorted from blood. All receptors come from a woman under 30 in good health.

In its sample, this clonotype was seen a few times. The J gene is TRBJ2-1, the V gene TRBV20-1, with 13 bases that match TRBD2. Germline CDR1 DFQATT, CDR2 SNEGSKA (reference sequence). The CDR3 totals 14 residues. Trimming cost V 5 bases and J 9 bases; bases outside gene matches: 7. The CDR3 DNA reads TGCAGTGCTCGAGGACTAGCGGGAGCGGGTGAGCAGTTCTTC. Its translation is CSARGLAGAGEQFF.

This clonotype was detected many times. The chain recombines TRBV2 with TRBJ2-1, with D possibly called TRBD1 or TRBD2 (6 bases each). Trimming left V 4 bases short and J 3 bases short, with 13 bases between. CDR1 and CDR2 from the germline V gene are SNHLY and FYNNEI. CDR3 size: 15 residues. The CDR3 DNA reads TGTGCCAGCAGTGTAGACGGGGGCGGCTACAATGAGCAGTTCTTC. Translation: CASSVDGGGYNEQFF.

This clonotype was seen a handful of times. The V gene is TRBV6-1, the J gene TRBJ1-5; weak D call: TRBD1 (6 bases). This CDR3 has 14 amino acids. Germline V gene data show CDR1 as MNHNS and CDR2 as SASEGT. Between the trimmed V and J ends, which lost 6 bases and 5 bases, there was a span of 14 bases. CDR3 in DNA: TGTGCCAGCAGACAGGGAGGTGGGTATCAGCCCCAGCATTTT. Translating it yields CASRQGGGYQPQHF.

V usage is TRBV3-1 and J usage is TRBJ2-5, with 7 positions matching TRBD2. The V and J ends lost 4 bases and 3 bases, in that order; junction bases with no gene match: 8. Germline CDR1 reads LGHDT; CDR2 reads YNNKEL (reference sequence). The CDR3 totals 15 residues. The CDR3 protein is CASSLWMAGEETQYF. The DNA for the CDR3 is TGTGCCAGCAGCCTCTGGATGGCGGGGGAAGAGACCCAGTACTTC.

The chain is built from TRBV6-1 and TRBJ1-2, with 9 bases identical to TRBD1. Trimming cost V 5 bases and J 8 bases; bases outside gene matches: 12. The CDR3 loop spans 15 amino acids. Germline CDR1 and CDR2: MNHNS and SASEGT. CDR3 nucleotides: TGTGCCAGCAGTACCGGGACAGGGTTACTTGCGGGCTACACCTTC. Translation gives CASSTGTGLLAGYTF.

J is TRBJ1-1 and V is TRBV15; D uncertain. Germline V gene sequence: CDR1 LNHNV, CDR2 YYDKDF (reference sequence). This CDR3 comprises 13 residues. V was trimmed by 4 bases and J by 1 base, leaving 7 bases between them. This CDR3 reads CATSTTRNTEAFF. In DNA form, the CDR3 reads TGTGCCACCAGCACAACAAGGAACACTGAAGCTTTCTTT.

This rearrangement joins TRBV7-9 to TRBJ2-1, with D possibly being TRBD2 (7 bases). The CDR3 runs to 15 residues. Trimming stripped 5 bases from V and 4 bases from J, with 15 bases between. In germline, CDR1 is SEHNR, CDR2 FQNEAQ (reference sequence). The CDR3 here is CASSELARGYNEQFF. The CDR3 DNA follows: TGTGCCAGCAGCGAACTAGCGAGGGGGTACAATGAGCAGTTCTTC.

Only a few counts were recorded for this clonotype. One end of the junction varies from germline; a read error may be responsible. The rearrangement uses TRBV6-1 and TRBJ1-5, with D unclear. CDR1 MNHNS and CDR2 SASEGT come from the germline V gene. CDR3 length equals 15 residues. CDR3 sequence: CASGDLSWANQPQHF. In DNA, the CDR3 is TGTGCCAGCGGTGACCTATCGTGGGCAAATCAGCCCCAGCATTTT.

This clonotype was recorded many times. This chain links TRBV18 with TRBJ1-1; D ambiguous. Germline values: CDR1 KGHSH, CDR2 LQKENI. The CDR3 loop spans 14 amino acids. Trimming left V 6 bases short and J 3 bases short, with 14 bases between. The CDR3 sequence: CASSYVTADTEAFF. DNA of the CDR3: TGTGCCAGCTCGTATGTCACAGCGGACACTGAAGCTTTCTTT. The full variable domain, rest sourced from reference TRBV18 and TRBJ1-1, is NAGVMQNPRHLVRRRGQEARLRCSPMKGHSHVYWYRQLPEEGLKFMVYLQKENIIDESGMPKERFSAEFPKEGPSILRIQQVVRGDSAAYFCASSYVTADTEAFFGQGTRLTVV.

Remarks on this clonotype: Possible read error: a much larger clone is one base away. The chain has TRBV5-1 and TRBJ2-1; D gene ambiguous. Germline CDR1 reads SGHRS; CDR2 reads YFSETQ. Trimming pared 4 bases from V and 6 bases from J, leaving 23 bases between. The CDR3 sequence is 17 residues long. CDR3 sequence: CASSLMRGVAGPNEQFF. The CDR3 DNA sequence: TGCGCCAGCAGCCTCATGCGCGGTGTGGCAGGACCCAATGAGCAGTTCTTC.

The V and J genes are TRBV20-1 and TRBJ1-1, with D hard to call. CDR1 DFQATT and CDR2 SNEGSKA come from the germline V gene (reference sequence). CDR3 length: 14 residues. Deletions cut 8 bases from V and 0 bases from J, with 16 bases between. CDR3 DNA sequence: TGCAGTCCTCGGGAGGACGACCTGAACACTGAAGCTTTCTTT. Translating it yields CSPREDDLNTEAFF.

In its sample, this clonotype was seen a few times. The chain couples TRBV6-5 to TRBJ1-2; D call uncertain. Trimming took 6 bases from V and 7 from J, leaving 18 bases between them. The germline gives CDR1 MNHEY, CDR2 SVGAGI. This CDR3 contains 14 residues. Written as DNA, the CDR3 is TGTGCCAGCAGCTTAACATCAGAGGGTTTTGGCTACACCTTC. Translated: CASSLTSEGFGYTF.

The sample holds many counts of this clonotype. The V and J genes are TRBV12-3 or TRBV12-4 and TRBJ1-4; 8 bases fit TRBD1. The CDR3 sequence is 14 residues long. Germline trimming cut 7 bases from V and 7 bases from J; bases unmatched to any gene: 8. The DNA for the CDR3 is TGTGCCAGCACCCCGACAGGGGAGGGTGAAAAACTGTTTTTT. Its translation is CASTPTGEGEKLFF.

Many counts were recorded for this clonotype. The chain employs TRBV7-8 and TRBJ1-5; possibly TRBD1 for D (5 bases). Looked up from germline, CDR1 is SGHVS and CDR2 is FQNEAQ. V was shortened by 2 bases and J by 5 bases, with 16 bases between the two germline ends. The CDR3 extends over 16 amino acids. The CDR3 sequence: CASSLSLRVTDQPQHF. DNA for the CDR3: TGTGCCAGCAGCTTATCCCTCAGGGTGACGGATCAGCCCCAGCATTTT.

This clonotype was seen a handful of times. The chain is built from TRBV9 and TRBJ2-2; TRBD1 is a possible D gene (5 bases). CDR1 is SGDLS and CDR2 is YYNGEE in the germline V gene. The V end lost 3 bases, the J end lost 6 bases, and 12 bases lay between the germline ends. The length of the CDR3 is 14 residues. The DNA for the CDR3 is TGTGCCAGCAGCGAGAGACAGTTTCCCGGGGAGCTGTTTTTT. Translating it yields CASSERQFPGELFF.

This clonotype was seen at least ten times. The chain recombines TRBV6-5 with TRBJ1-1; D is possibly TRBD1 (5 bases). V gave up 0 bases and J gave up 2 bases, with 10 bases separating them. Germline CDR1 is MNHEY and CDR2 is SVGAGI. The CDR3 length is 15 residues. The DNA for the CDR3 is TGTGCCAGCAGTTACTCGATTCAGGGAAACACTGAAGCTTTCTTT. Protein product: CASSYSIQGNTEAFF.

Points on this clonotype: At one end the junction does not follow the germline gene, possibly because of a read error. The V call is TRBV3-1, the J call TRBJ1-4; D might be TRBD1 (6 bases). The CDR3 is 13 residues long. From germline, CDR1 is LGHDT and CDR2 YNNKEL (reference sequence). CDR3 in DNA: TGTGCCAGCAGCCAGACTAGGGGGGAAAAACTGTCTTTT. It specifies CASSQTRGEKLSF.

This clonotype was observed many times. V and J are TRBV12-3 or TRBV12-4 and TRBJ1-1, with D uncertain. The CDR3 covers 14 residues. The ends were cut back, 4 bases at V and 1 base at J, with 10 bases in the middle. CDR3 sequence reads: CASSSRTENTEAFF. The CDR3 region has the DNA TGTGCCAGCAGTTCAAGGACCGAGAACACTGAAGCTTTCTTT.

This clonotype was found a few times. The chain uses TRBV12-3 or TRBV12-4 and TRBJ2-3, with TRBD2 matching 7 bases. The CDR3 loop spans 16 amino acids. V gave up 3 bases and J gave up 2 bases; unmatched junction bases: 8. Here the CDR3 reads CASSFWRAGVTDTQYF. The CDR3 DNA is TGTGCCAGCAGTTTTTGGCGGGCGGGAGTCACAGATACGCAGTATTTT.

This clonotype showed up just a few times. The chain joins TRBV20-1 to TRBJ2-1, with D possibly TRBD1 on 6 matching bases. The length of the CDR3 is 16 residues. The germline CDR1 and CDR2 sequences are DFQATT and SNEGSKA (reference sequence). With 0 bases removed from V and 1 base from J, the gap between germline ends came to 13 bases. Here the CDR3 reads CSARDLRGKSYNEQFF. The CDR3, as DNA: TGCAGTGCTAGAGATCTGAGGGGGAAATCCTACAATGAGCAGTTCTTC.